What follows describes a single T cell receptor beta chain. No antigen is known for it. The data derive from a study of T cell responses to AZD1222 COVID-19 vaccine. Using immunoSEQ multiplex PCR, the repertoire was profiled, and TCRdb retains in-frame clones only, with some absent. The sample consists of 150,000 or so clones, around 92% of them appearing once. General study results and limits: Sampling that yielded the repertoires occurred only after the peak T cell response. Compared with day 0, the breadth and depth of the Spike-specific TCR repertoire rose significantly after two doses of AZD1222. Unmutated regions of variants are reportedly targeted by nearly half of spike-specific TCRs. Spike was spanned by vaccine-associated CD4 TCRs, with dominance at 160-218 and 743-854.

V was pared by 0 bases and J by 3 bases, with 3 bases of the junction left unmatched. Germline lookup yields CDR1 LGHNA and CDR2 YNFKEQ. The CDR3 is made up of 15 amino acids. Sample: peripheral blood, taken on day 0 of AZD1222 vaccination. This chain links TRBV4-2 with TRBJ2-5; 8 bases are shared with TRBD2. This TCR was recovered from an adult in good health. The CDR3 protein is CASSQDQAGEETQYF. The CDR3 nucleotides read TGTGCCAGCAGCCAAGATCAAGCGGGAGAAGAGACCCAGTACTTC.